This T cell receptor (beta chain) comes out of a study of cytomegalovirus exposure and HLA in healthy donors. Overall study results and limits: Many donors shared some public TCRs, even though most TCR sequences were rare. Altogether, 150 to 200 TCR beta chains were recorded as cytomegalovirus-associated.

The PCR made use of 60 Vbeta and 13 Jbeta primers. The method was immunoSEQ multiplex PCR; TCRdb's version includes in-frame clones alone and lacks a portion of them. Counted here are 150,000 to 200,000 clones, over 65% occurring once; the ten biggest clones make up 0.7% to 0.85%. As concerns this clone: Antigen unknown.

The CDR3 contains 14 residues. V gave up 4 bases and J gave up 0 bases, with 9 bases separating them. From germline, CDR1 is SNHLY and CDR2 FYNNEI. The TCR comes from a female donor in good health and CMV-seronegative. J is TRBJ1-1 and V is TRBV2; maybe TRBD1 (6 bases). Sequenced: PBMCs. The CDR3 DNA reads TGTGCCAGCAGTGCACAGGGATTGAACACTGAAGCTTTCTTT. Its protein is CASSAQGLNTEAFF.